One and the same sample provided the 8 T cell receptor beta chains below, sequenced in a study of blood T cell repertoires in COVID-19. Only in-frame clones appear in the TCRdb table, and some are missing; sequencing was by immunoSEQ multiplex PCR. This sample yields some 380,000 clones, of which around 87% are seen a single time; 1.3% belongs to the top ten. Sequencing was performed on PBMCs or T cells enriched from blood (not recorded which). These receptors were taken from a man aged 25 to 40 who had recovered from COVID-19.

V is TRBV4-2 and J is TRBJ1-4, with 7 nucleotides matching TRBD1. The CDR3 covers 14 residues. V gave up 5 bases and J gave up 4 bases; unmatched junction bases: 4. Germline V lookup: CDR1 LGHNA, CDR2 YNFKEQ. The DNA for the CDR3 is TGTGCCAGCAGCTATGGACAGGATAATGAAAAACTGTTTTTT. Amino acids: CASSYGQDNEKLFF.

The chain is built from TRBV19 and TRBJ1-1; 7 positions match TRBD1. The junction had 17 bases not matched to a gene; V was cut back by 10 bases and J by 0 bases. The V gene's germline CDR1 is LNHDA and CDR2 SQIVND (reference sequence). The CDR3 runs to 17 residues. The CDR3 protein is CATSTGQRLVMNTEAFF. The CDR3 DNA reads TGTGCCACCAGCACGGGACAGCGATTAGTCATGAACACTGAAGCTTTCTTT.

This sequence joins TRBV11-3 and TRBJ2-2, with D possibly being TRBD2 (6 bases). The germline V and J ends were trimmed by 4 bases and 7 bases, with 10 bases remaining between them. The germline V gene encodes CDR1 SGHNT and CDR2 YENEEA. This CDR3 comprises 13 residues. The CDR3 DNA sequence: TGTGCCAGCAGCTCGACTAGGTACGGGGAGCTGTTTTTT. Translation gives CASSSTRYGELFF.

V is TRBV27 and J is TRBJ1-2, with TRBD1 matching over 7 bases. The CDR3 sequence is 13 residues long. V shed 5 bases, J shed 7 bases, and the junction held 7 bases outside the gene matches. Germline-derived CDR1 and CDR2 are MNHEY and SMNVEV (reference sequence). Here the CDR3 reads CASSEQGGGGYTF. The CDR3 bases are TGTGCCAGCAGTGAACAAGGGGGCGGTGGCTACACCTTC.

The V call is TRBV5-4, the J call TRBJ2-5; TRBD2 matches at 8 bases. The CDR3 spans 15 residues. J was trimmed by 5 bases and V by 0 bases; bases with no gene match: 6. The germline V gene encodes CDR1 SGHNT and CDR2 YYREEE (reference sequence). CDR3 nucleotides: TGTGCCAGCAGCTTGGGCGGGGGGTTCTTGGAGACCCAGTACTTC. It codes for CASSLGGGFLETQYF.

With respect to this clone: This CDR3 is also generated by other DNA sequences in the sample. The chain has TRBV5-1 and TRBJ1-1, with TRBD1 matching over 7 bases. CDR3 size: 14 residues. J gave up 1 base and V 0 bases, and 0 bases lay outside the gene matches. In germline, CDR1 is SGHRS, CDR2 YFSETQ. In nucleotides, the CDR3 is TGCGCCAGCAGCTTGGAGGGGGCGAACACTGAAGCTTTCTTT. Residues: CASSLEGANTEAFF.

The chain joins TRBV29-1 to TRBJ2-7; possibly TRBD1 for D (5 bases). Per the germline V gene, CDR1 is SQVTM and CDR2 is ANQGSEA. Between the trimmed V and J ends, which lost 7 bases and 2 bases, there was a span of 18 bases. The CDR3 loop spans 14 amino acids. The CDR3 loop is CSAKPQDTTYEQYF. Written as DNA, the CDR3 is TGCAGCGCCAAGCCCCAGGACACTACCTACGAGCAGTACTTC.

The chain uses TRBV30 and TRBJ2-7; the D gene is possibly TRBD2 (5 bases). CDR1 is GTSNPN and CDR2 is SVGIG in the germline V gene (reference sequence). The CDR3 spans 14 residues. The V end was cut by 2 bases, the J end by 0 bases, with 11 bases between. The CDR3, as DNA: TGTGCCTGGAGTCCACTAGATGTCTCCTACGAGCAGTACTTC. Its protein product is CAWSPLDVSYEQYF.